This entry features one T cell receptor (beta chain) sequence. Its specificity is not known. The sample originates from a study of T cells in narcolepsy. Germline lookup yields CDR1 KGHSH and CDR2 LQKENI. The V segment lost 6 bases and the J segment 0 bases; nucleotides outside the gene matches: 4. CDR3 length equals 15 residues. Broader study findings: Blood of same and different patients, but not healthy controls, reportedly held recurring autoreactive clonotypes.

Sequencing used immunoSEQ multiplex PCR; TCRdb keeps in-frame clones, though not all of them. Seen here are over 30,000 clones, roughly four fifths observed once, and the top ten hold around 1.3%. This clonotype originated in a human donor with narcolepsy. The J gene is TRBJ2-2, the V gene TRBV18; 7 bases map to TRBD1. Sequencing was carried out using CD45RA- memory CD4+ T cells from PBMCs. The CDR3 loop is CASSQGQSNTGELFF. Written as DNA, the CDR3 is TGTGCCAGCTCTCAGGGACAGTCGAACACCGGGGAGCTGTTTTTT.